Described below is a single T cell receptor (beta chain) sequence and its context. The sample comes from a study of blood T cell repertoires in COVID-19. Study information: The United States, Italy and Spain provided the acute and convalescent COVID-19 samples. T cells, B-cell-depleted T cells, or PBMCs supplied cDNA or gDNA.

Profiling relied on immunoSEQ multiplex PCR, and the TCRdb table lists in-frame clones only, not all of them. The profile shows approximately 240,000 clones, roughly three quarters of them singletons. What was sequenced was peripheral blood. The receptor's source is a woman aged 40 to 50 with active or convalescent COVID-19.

Here the CDR3 reads CASSLVKGGNEPLHF. In nucleotides, the CDR3 is TGTGCCAGCAGCTTAGTAAAAGGGGGCAACGAGCCCCTCCACTTT. The chain uses TRBV7-2 and TRBJ1-6; 7 bases agree with TRBD1. The CDR3 consists of 15 residues. The V gene's germline CDR1 is SGHTA and CDR2 FQGNSA. V was pared by 1 base and J by 13 bases, with 10 bases of the junction left unmatched. Drawing the rest from reference TRBV7-2 and TRBJ1-6, the complete variable domain is GAGVSQSPSNKVTEKGKDVELRCDPISGHTALYWYRQSLGQGLEFLIYFQGNSAPDKSGLPSDRFSAERTGGSVSTLTIQRTQQEDSAVYLCASSLVKGGNEPLHFGNGTRLTVT.